This T cell receptor (beta chain) comes out of a study of cytomegalovirus exposure and HLA in healthy donors. About the research overall: Of the donors genotyped, approximately 400 in all, 65% to 90% fell in the Caucasian-associated ancestry cluster. Study results and limitations: Later work found most CMV-associated TCR beta chains apparently HLA-restricted. A likely sequencing artifact accounted for one observed cluster of highly shared sequence variants.

Primers for the PCR totalled 60 Vbeta and 13 Jbeta. Sequencing used immunoSEQ multiplex PCR; TCRdb keeps in-frame clones, though not all of them. The sample lists 140,000 to 150,000 clones; roughly 80% were seen once. This clone was recorded only once. Its target is unknown. The sample was PBMCs. The receptor was derived from a middle-aged woman in good health and CMV-seropositive.

CDR3 sequence: CATQTVGVTEAFF. The CDR3 DNA follows: TGTGCCACCCAAACTGTCGGGGTAACTGAAGCTTTCTTT. The genes are TRBV19 and TRBJ1-1; D not resolved. Germline CDR1 and CDR2: LNHDA and SQIVND (reference sequence). This CDR3 has 13 amino acids. Trimming took 10 bases from V and 5 from J, leaving 17 bases between them. The variable domain in full, completed from reference TRBV19 and TRBJ1-1, reads DGGITQSPKYLFRKEGQNVTLSCEQNLNHDAMYWYRQDPGQGLRLIYYSQIVNDFQKGDIAEGYSVSREKKESFPLTVTSAQKNPTAFYLCATQTVGVTEAFFGQGTRLTVV.